Listed below are T cell receptor beta chains from one sample, sequenced in a study of response to subunit inactivated influenza vaccine. TCRdb reanalysed the RT-PCR reads using MiXCR and keeps one entry per CDR3 protein. The repertoire holds some 540,000 distinct CDR3 sequences, under 25% seen once, with 2.5% to 3.5% in the top ten. These data also featured in a second study, about T cells expressing NK-cell markers.

Sequencing was performed on CD4+ T cells sorted from PBMCs, taken about 13 days after vaccination. The origin of the receptors is a man over 45 who received an inactivated influenza vaccine. CDR3s include the opening cysteine and the closing phenylalanine or tryptophan. The order of the fields is clone size, D gene, V gene, J gene, CDR3 DNA, CDR3 protein. The D gene is left open where the match is weak. Where a row states a size, it is once, few, many or the class of an expanded clone; other rows omit it.

clone_size: few; d_call: TRBD1; v_call: TRBV20-1; j_call: TRBJ2-7; cdr3_nt: TGCAGTACGGGACAGCGAACCTACGAGCAGTACTTC; cdr3_aa: CSTGQRTYEQYF
clone_size: NA; d_call: TRBD1; v_call: TRBV5-1; j_call: TRBJ2-1; cdr3_nt: TGCGCCAGCAGCTTGTCAGGGGGTAACTACAATGAGCAGTTCTTC; cdr3_aa: CASSLSGGNYNEQFF
clone_size: NA; d_call: NA; v_call: TRBV7-9; j_call: TRBJ2-4; cdr3_nt: TGTGCCAGCAGCCCCCTCACAGGGACCCGGGCCAGAAACATTCAGTACTTC; cdr3_aa: CASSPLTGTRARNIQYF
clone_size: few; d_call: NA; v_call: TRBV29-1; j_call: TRBJ2-7; cdr3_nt: TGCAGCGTTGAAGGGAGGGGTGAGGCCGAGCAGTACTTC; cdr3_aa: CSVEGRGEAEQYF
clone_size: many; d_call: NA; v_call: TRBV30; j_call: TRBJ1-5; cdr3_nt: TGTGCCTGCTCGGCGGGTAGCGGCAATCAGCCCCAGCATTTT; cdr3_aa: CACSAGSGNQPQHF
clone_size: NA; d_call: TRBD2; v_call: TRBV4-3; j_call: TRBJ2-1; cdr3_nt: TGCGCCAGCAGCCAAGATCGGACTAGCGGGGCCTTGAGGCAGTTCTTC; cdr3_aa: CASSQDRTSGALRQFF
clone_size: few; d_call: TRBD1; v_call: TRBV4-1; j_call: TRBJ2-3; cdr3_nt: TGCGCCAGCAGCCGACCGACAGGGGGACCCACAGATACGCAGTATTTT; cdr3_aa: CASSRPTGGPTDTQYF
clone_size: NA; d_call: NA; v_call: TRBV12-3/TRBV12-4; j_call: TRBJ2-1; cdr3_nt: TGTGCCAGCAGTTTTGCCGGGACTGGCAACAATGAGCAGTTCTTC; cdr3_aa: CASSFAGTGNNEQFF
clone_size: few; d_call: NA; v_call: TRBV29-1; j_call: TRBJ2-7; cdr3_nt: TGCAGCGTTGTCCAAACCGGCCTGGAGCTCCACTTC; cdr3_aa: CSVVQTGLELHF
clone_size: few; d_call: TRBD1; v_call: TRBV6-1; j_call: TRBJ1-5; cdr3_nt: TGTGCCAGCAGTGAGGCCCGGGACAGGGTTGGACAGCCCCAGCATTTT; cdr3_aa: CASSEARDRVGQPQHF
clone_size: few; d_call: NA; v_call: TRBV20-1; j_call: TRBJ1-5; cdr3_nt: TGCAGTGCTAGAGATTTTGCCAGGGGCGACAATCAGCCCCAGCATTTT; cdr3_aa: CSARDFARGDNQPQHF
clone_size: NA; d_call: NA; v_call: TRBV10-3; j_call: TRBJ2-7; cdr3_nt: TGTGCCATCAGCTCCCTGGGTGGGGAGCAGTACTTC; cdr3_aa: CAISSLGGEQYF
clone_size: NA; d_call: NA; v_call: TRBV27; j_call: TRBJ2-7; cdr3_nt: TGTGCCAGCAGTTCGGGGGTGGGATTAATATTCTACGAGCAGTACTTC; cdr3_aa: CASSSGVGLIFYEQYF
clone_size: many; d_call: TRBD1; v_call: TRBV12-3/TRBV12-4; j_call: TRBJ1-6; cdr3_nt: TGTGCCAGCAGTAACGGACAGGGCACCCTCCACTTT; cdr3_aa: CASSNGQGTLHF
clone_size: NA; d_call: NA; v_call: TRBV15; j_call: TRBJ2-3; cdr3_nt: TGTGCCACCAGCAGGTCACGGGAGATAGCGCAGTATTTT; cdr3_aa: CATSRSREIAQYF
clone_size: NA; d_call: TRBD1; v_call: TRBV11-2; j_call: TRBJ1-2; cdr3_nt: TGTGCCAGCAGCTTAGCGGACAGGGGGCGATTTGGCTACACCTTC; cdr3_aa: CASSLADRGRFGYTF
clone_size: few; d_call: NA; v_call: TRBV7-3; j_call: TRBJ2-3; cdr3_nt: TGTGCCAGCAGCCGGGACACTAGCAGGGGTTCGCAGTATTTT; cdr3_aa: CASSRDTSRGSQYF
clone_size: few; d_call: TRBD1; v_call: TRBV5-1; j_call: TRBJ2-1; cdr3_nt: TGCGCCAGCAGCTTGGGAGGACAGGGGGGTCGGAATGAGCAGTTCTTC; cdr3_aa: CASSLGGQGGRNEQFF
clone_size: NA; d_call: NA; v_call: TRBV20-1; j_call: TRBJ2-3; cdr3_nt: TGCAGTGCTACACCCTATGAGCGGGCAGGTTTTGGAGATACGCAGTATTTT; cdr3_aa: CSATPYERAGFGDTQYF
clone_size: few; d_call: NA; v_call: TRBV11-2; j_call: TRBJ2-3; cdr3_nt: TGTGCCAGCAGCTTAGATCTGCGGATGGAGGGGACCGGCGCGTATTTT; cdr3_aa: CASSLDLRMEGTGAYF
clone_size: few; d_call: NA; v_call: TRBV30; j_call: TRBJ2-3; cdr3_nt: TGTGCCTGGAGTCGCCTGGGGAGCACAGATACGCAGTATTTT; cdr3_aa: CAWSRLGSTDTQYF
clone_size: few; d_call: TRBD1; v_call: TRBV6-2/TRBV6-3; j_call: TRBJ2-7; cdr3_nt: TGTGCCAGCAGCGCCGGGACAGACTCCTACGAGCAGTACTTC; cdr3_aa: CASSAGTDSYEQYF
clone_size: few; d_call: NA; v_call: TRBV9; j_call: TRBJ1-6; cdr3_nt: TGTGCCAGCAGCGTAGACCCTGACAATAATTCACCCCTCCACTTT; cdr3_aa: CASSVDPDNNSPLHF
clone_size: NA; d_call: NA; v_call: TRBV5-1; j_call: TRBJ2-1; cdr3_nt: TGCGCCAGCAGCTCCGGTGGGGTGGATGAGCAGTTCTTC; cdr3_aa: CASSSGGVDEQFF
clone_size: NA; d_call: TRBD2; v_call: TRBV6-2/TRBV6-3; j_call: TRBJ2-1; cdr3_nt: TGTGCCAGCAGTTACTCAACTAGCGGCTCCTACAATGAGCAGTTCTTC; cdr3_aa: CASSYSTSGSYNEQFF
clone_size: few; d_call: TRBD1; v_call: TRBV7-2; j_call: TRBJ1-5; cdr3_nt: TGTGCCAGCAGCTTCGGCAGGGGGCTTCAGCCCCAGCATTTT; cdr3_aa: CASSFGRGLQPQHF
clone_size: NA; d_call: NA; v_call: TRBV3-1; j_call: TRBJ1-5; cdr3_nt: TGTGCCAGCAGCCAAGGGTTCCAGAACAGCTGGAATCAGCCCCAGCATTTT; cdr3_aa: CASSQGFQNSWNQPQHF
clone_size: NA; d_call: NA; v_call: TRBV2; j_call: TRBJ1-3; cdr3_nt: TGTGCCAGCAGTGAGCTTGGAAACACCATATATTTT; cdr3_aa: CASSELGNTIYF
clone_size: NA; d_call: TRBD2; v_call: TRBV12-3/TRBV12-4; j_call: TRBJ2-3; cdr3_nt: TGTGCCAGCAGTTGGGGTCGGACTAGCGGAGATTCGCAGTATTTT; cdr3_aa: CASSWGRTSGDSQYF
clone_size: many; d_call: TRBD2; v_call: TRBV20-1; j_call: TRBJ2-5; cdr3_nt: TGCAGTGCTACGGGGACTAGCGGTCTACAGACCCAGTACTTC; cdr3_aa: CSATGTSGLQTQYF
clone_size: few; d_call: NA; v_call: TRBV7-9; j_call: TRBJ2-5; cdr3_nt: TGTGCCAGCAGCCTACAGGGTCACCGTGAGGAGACCCAGTACTTC; cdr3_aa: CASSLQGHREETQYF
clone_size: NA; d_call: NA; v_call: TRBV4-2; j_call: TRBJ2-3; cdr3_nt: TGTGCCAGCAGCCAAGATCGGGCAACGGGTGCAGATACGCAGTATTTT; cdr3_aa: CASSQDRATGADTQYF
clone_size: few; d_call: NA; v_call: TRBV12-3/TRBV12-4; j_call: TRBJ2-5; cdr3_nt: TGTGCCAGCAGTTTATTGGTGACTAGGGAGACCCAGTACTTC; cdr3_aa: CASSLLVTRETQYF
clone_size: NA; d_call: TRBD2; v_call: TRBV5-1; j_call: TRBJ2-5; cdr3_nt: TGCGCCAGCAGCCAAATAGGACTAGTCCAAGAGACCCAGTACTTC; cdr3_aa: CASSQIGLVQETQYF
clone_size: NA; d_call: NA; v_call: TRBV28; j_call: TRBJ2-2; cdr3_nt: TGTGCCAGCAGTTTTGGAGTGACTGGGGAGCTGTTTTTT; cdr3_aa: CASSFGVTGELFF
clone_size: few; d_call: NA; v_call: TRBV7-2; j_call: TRBJ2-1; cdr3_nt: TGTGCCAGCAGCTCCCAAAGCGGTGATGAGCAGTTCTTC; cdr3_aa: CASSSQSGDEQFF
clone_size: few; d_call: NA; v_call: TRBV12-3/TRBV12-4; j_call: TRBJ2-2; cdr3_nt: TGTGCCAGCAGAACGATGGGGGGGGAGCTGTTTTTT; cdr3_aa: CASRTMGGELFF
clone_size: NA; d_call: NA; v_call: TRBV3-1; j_call: TRBJ1-3; cdr3_nt: TGTGCCAGCAGCCAACTCGGGGACACCATATATTTT; cdr3_aa: CASSQLGDTIYF
clone_size: many; d_call: TRBD1; v_call: TRBV6-2/TRBV6-3; j_call: TRBJ2-7; cdr3_nt: TGTGCCAGCACCGGGGACAGAGGGTACGAGCAGTACTTC; cdr3_aa: CASTGDRGYEQYF
clone_size: NA; d_call: TRBD1; v_call: TRBV6-1; j_call: TRBJ2-1; cdr3_nt: TGTGCCAGCACCCCGGACAGGGGGGCCTACAATGAGCAGTTCTTC; cdr3_aa: CASTPDRGAYNEQFF
clone_size: few; d_call: NA; v_call: TRBV20-1; j_call: TRBJ2-2; cdr3_nt: TGCAGTGCTAGAGACAGGGTCGGGGAGCTGTTTTTT; cdr3_aa: CSARDRVGELFF
clone_size: NA; d_call: NA; v_call: TRBV4-1; j_call: TRBJ2-1; cdr3_nt: TGCGCCAGCAGCCCTATAGTTGGGGGTTACAATGAGCAGTTCTTC; cdr3_aa: CASSPIVGGYNEQFF
clone_size: NA; d_call: NA; v_call: TRBV6-5; j_call: TRBJ1-6; cdr3_nt: TGTGCCAGCAGTTACAAGGGTTCCTATAATTCACCCCTCCACTTT; cdr3_aa: CASSYKGSYNSPLHF
clone_size: NA; d_call: NA; v_call: TRBV15; j_call: TRBJ2-1; cdr3_nt: TGTGCCACCAGCAGAGACACGGGGCGTGAGCAGTTCTTC; cdr3_aa: CATSRDTGREQFF